One sample yielded the 13 T cell receptor beta chains listed below, sequenced in a study of cytomegalovirus exposure and HLA in healthy donors. In the PCR, 60 Vbeta and 13 Jbeta primers were used. Only in-frame clones appear in the TCRdb table, and some are missing; sequencing was by immunoSEQ multiplex PCR. The data show 140,000 to 150,000 clones, over 75% seen once. The sample was PBMCs. The receptor set was obtained from a woman aged 25 to 39 in good health and CMV-seronegative.

The chain couples TRBV27 to TRBJ2-7, with 7 bases lining up with TRBD2. The J segment lost 2 bases and the V segment lost 6 bases, leaving 10 bases of the junction unmatched. CDR3 length equals 15 residues. Germline CDR1 MNHEY, CDR2 SMNVEV (reference sequence). CDR3 DNA: TGTGCCAGCAGACCAGGGCGGGAGCCCGCCTACGAGCAGTACTTC. Its translation: CASRPGREPAYEQYF.

The V and J genes are TRBV5-4 and TRBJ1-6, with TRBD1 matching over 9 bases. CDR3 length: 14 amino acids. Germline lookup yields CDR1 SGHNT and CDR2 YYREEE (reference sequence). The V gene end was trimmed by 7 bases and the J gene end by 9 bases; junction bases not matched to a gene: 8. The chain's CDR3 is CASGQGQGPSPLHF. The CDR3 DNA is TGTGCCAGCGGCCAGGGACAGGGCCCTTCACCCCTCCACTTT. The entire variable domain, with the rest obtained from reference TRBV5-4 and TRBJ1-6, is as follows: ETGVTQSPTHLIKTRGQQVTLRCSSQSGHNTVSWYQQALGQGPQFIFQYYREEENGRGNFPPRFSGLQFPNYSSELNVNALELDDSALYLCASGQGQGPSPLHFGNGTRLTVT.

This clone was detected only a few times. Likely a read error: the CDR3 ends without its conserved phenylalanine or tryptophan. The DNA is omitted, as the CDR3 cannot be located on it reliably, and the CDR3 follows TCRdb's listing. The genes are TRBV4-2 and TRBJ1-1; the table's D call of TRBD1 was not tested on the DNA. Germline CDR1 and CDR2: LGHNA and YNFKEQ. Termini included, the CDR3 measures 12 amino acids. The CDR3 spells CASSQHTGALYL.

The chain has TRBV6-1 and TRBJ2-7; unclear D gene. Germline values: CDR1 MNHNS, CDR2 SASEGT. The germline V and J ends were trimmed by 1 base and 12 bases, with 7 bases remaining between them. This CDR3 is 10 amino acids long. The CDR3 DNA reads as TGTGCCAGCAGTGAAGGAGGCCTGTACTTC. Its translation: CASSEGGLYF.

V is TRBV28 and J is TRBJ1-5; possible D gene TRBD1, 6 bases. Germline V gene sequence: CDR1 MDHEN, CDR2 SYDVKM. Trimming removed 6 bases from V and 11 bases from J, with 17 bases in between. The CDR3 runs to 13 residues. CDR3 residues: CASRNRALGTQHF. The CDR3 nucleotides read TGTGCCAGCAGAAACAGGGCCCTTGGGACCCAGCATTTT.

V is TRBV29-1 and J is TRBJ2-7, with a weak D call TRBD1 (6 bases). This CDR3 region has 13 residues. CDR1 and CDR2 (germline): SQVTM, ANQGSEA. Trimming stripped 2 bases from V and 0 bases from J, with 8 bases between. CDR3 region: CSVEIQGSYEQYF. The CDR3 DNA reads as TGCAGCGTTGAAATACAGGGCTCCTACGAGCAGTACTTC.

Remarks on this clone: Other DNA sequences in this specimen translate into the identical CDR3. V gene TRBV7-3 combines with J gene TRBJ2-1; 11 bases match TRBD1. The CDR3 is 14 residues long. V lost 4 bases, J lost 6 bases, and 2 bases stayed unmatched. Germline V gene sequence: CDR1 SGHTA, CDR2 FQGTGA. As DNA, the CDR3 is TGTGCCAGCAGCTCCGGGACAGGGGGCAATGAGCAGTTCTTC. Its protein is CASSSGTGGNEQFF. Full variable domain (missing parts from reference TRBV7-3 and TRBJ2-1): GAGVSQTPSNKVTEKGKYVELRCDPISGHTALYWYRQSLGQGPEFLIYFQGTGAADDSGLPNDRFFAVRPEGSVSTLKIQRTERGDSAVYLCASSSGTGGNEQFFGPGTRLTVL.

As for this clone: The same CDR3 also results from other DNA sequences found in this sample. CDR3 amino acids: CASSYTGAGNTIYF. The DNA for the CDR3 is TGTGCCAGCAGCTACACAGGTGCTGGAAACACCATATATTTT. The chain couples TRBV5-6 to TRBJ1-3; a weak D match, TRBD1 (5 bases). This CDR3 spans 14 amino acids. Germline V gene lookup returns CDR1 SGHDT and CDR2 YYEEEE. With 3 bases removed from V and 2 bases from J, the gap between germline ends came to 9 bases.

The rearrangement links TRBV5-1 to TRBJ1-2; D gene ambiguous. V was clipped by 5 bases and J by 6 bases, with 14 bases between them. The CDR3 spans 13 residues. The V gene's germline CDR1 is SGHRS and CDR2 YFSETQ. CDR3 coding DNA: TGCGCCAGCAGGACGTTAGGAGAAGATGGCTACACCTTC. Translating gives CASRTLGEDGYTF.

The CDR3 DNA is TGTGCCAGCAGTTTAGGACTCAGAGTCCCCACTGAAGCTTTCTTT. Residues: CASSLGLRVPTEAFF. The J gene is TRBJ1-1, the V gene TRBV28; D is unclear. The CDR3 sequence is 15 residues long. The germline CDR1 and CDR2 sequences are MDHEN and SYDVKM. V lost 2 bases and J 4 bases, leaving 14 bases between the germline ends. The variable domain in full, completed from reference TRBV28 and TRBJ1-1, reads DVKVTQSSRYLVKRTGEKVFLECVQDMDHENMFWYRQDPGLGLRLIYFSYDVKMKEKGDIPEGYSVSREKKERFSLILESASTNQTSMYLCASSLGLRVPTEAFFGQGTRLTVV.

The V gene is TRBV28, the J gene TRBJ1-1, with a possible D match to TRBD1 (5 bases). Trimming removed 8 bases from V and 5 bases from J, with 21 bases in between. This CDR3 has 15 residues. CDR1 is MDHEN, CDR2 SYDVKM, per germline. The CDR3 spells CASGSTGSSLTEAFF. The CDR3 DNA sequence: TGTGCCAGCGGCTCTACAGGTTCCTCCTTGACTGAAGCTTTCTTT.

The gene calls are TRBV19 and TRBJ1-4; D gene uncertain. Deletions cut 1 base from V and 5 bases from J, with 2 bases between. Germline values: CDR1 LNHDA, CDR2 SQIVND (reference sequence). The CDR3 is made up of 12 amino acids. CDR3 bases: TGTGCCAGTAGTATAGCAAATGAAAAACTGTTTTTT. It codes for CASSIANEKLFF.

This clone was found once. V and J are TRBV10-3 and TRBJ2-7, with 9 bases fitting TRBD1. The CDR3 has 15 amino acids. The germline CDR1 and CDR2 sequences are ENHRY and SYGVKD. J gave up 2 bases and V 3 bases, and 5 bases lay outside the gene matches. The CDR3 loop is CAISEEGQGPYEQYF. CDR3 DNA: TGTGCCATCAGTGAAGAGGGACAGGGTCCCTACGAGCAGTACTTC.